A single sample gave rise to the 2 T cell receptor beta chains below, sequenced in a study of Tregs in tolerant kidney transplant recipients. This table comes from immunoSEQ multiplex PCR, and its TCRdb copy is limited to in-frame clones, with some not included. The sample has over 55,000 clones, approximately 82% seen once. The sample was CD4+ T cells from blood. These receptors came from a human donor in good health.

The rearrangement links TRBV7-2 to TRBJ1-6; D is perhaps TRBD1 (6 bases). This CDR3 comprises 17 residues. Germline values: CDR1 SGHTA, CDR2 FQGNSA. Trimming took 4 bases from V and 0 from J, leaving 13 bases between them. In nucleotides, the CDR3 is TGTGCCAGCAGCTCTCCAGGAGGGGGCTCCTATAATTCACCCCTCCACTTT. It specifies CASSSPGGGSYNSPLHF.

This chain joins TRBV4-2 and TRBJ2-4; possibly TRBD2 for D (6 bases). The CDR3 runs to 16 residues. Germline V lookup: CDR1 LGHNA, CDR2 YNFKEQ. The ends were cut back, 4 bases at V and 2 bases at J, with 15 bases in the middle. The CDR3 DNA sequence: TGTGCCAGCAGCCTAGCCCCGACTAGAACCAAAAACATTCAGTACTTC. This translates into CASSLAPTRTKNIQYF.